This T cell receptor beta chain was recovered during a study of CD8+ T cells in alopecia areata. Study information: Treatment comprised oral tofacitinib, 5 to 10 mg twice daily, in treated patients. Patients took tofacitinib for 6 to 18 months, followed by 6 drug-free months.

cDNA serving as the sequencing template came from extracted, reverse transcribed RNA. Sequencing used immunoSEQ multiplex PCR; TCRdb keeps in-frame clones, though not all of them. This table has about 150,000 clones, around 58% appearing once. Alopecia areata patients provided lesional scalp punch biopsies and peripheral blood. This clone showed up just a few times. The CDR3 totals 13 residues. Germline-derived CDR1 and CDR2 are SGHAT and FQNNGV. V was cut by 7 bases and J by 5 bases, with 14 bases left in between. The TCR originated in a human donor with alopecia areata. The chain carries TRBV11-2 and TRBJ1-2; unclear D gene. This material consisted of CD4+ T cells sorted from blood, taken at week 0. The CDR3 loop reads CASTLGMKYGYTF. In DNA, the CDR3 is TGTGCCAGCACTTTAGGGATGAAGTATGGCTACACCTTC.